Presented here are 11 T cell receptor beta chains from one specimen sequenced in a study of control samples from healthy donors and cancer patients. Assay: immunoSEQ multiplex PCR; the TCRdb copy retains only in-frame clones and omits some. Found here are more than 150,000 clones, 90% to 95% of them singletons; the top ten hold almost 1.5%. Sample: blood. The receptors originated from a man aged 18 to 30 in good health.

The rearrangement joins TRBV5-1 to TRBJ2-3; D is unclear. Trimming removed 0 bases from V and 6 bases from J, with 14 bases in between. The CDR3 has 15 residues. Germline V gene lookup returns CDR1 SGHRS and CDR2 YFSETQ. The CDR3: CASSLGAPSMDTQYF. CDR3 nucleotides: TGCGCCAGCAGCTTGGGGGCCCCCTCTATGGATACGCAGTATTTT. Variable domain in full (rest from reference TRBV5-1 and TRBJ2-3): KAGVTQTPRYLIKTRGQQVTLSCSPISGHRSVSWYQQTPGQGLQFLFEYFSETQRNKGNFPGRFSGRQFSNSRSEMNVSTLELGDSALYLCASSLGAPSMDTQYFGPGTRLTVL.

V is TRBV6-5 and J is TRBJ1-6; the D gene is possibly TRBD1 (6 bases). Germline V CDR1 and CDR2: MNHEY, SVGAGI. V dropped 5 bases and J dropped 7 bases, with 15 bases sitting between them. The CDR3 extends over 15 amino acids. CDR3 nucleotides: TGTGCCAGCAGTCCCAGGGGAGATGGGAATTCACCCCTCCACTTT. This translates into CASSPRGDGNSPLHF.

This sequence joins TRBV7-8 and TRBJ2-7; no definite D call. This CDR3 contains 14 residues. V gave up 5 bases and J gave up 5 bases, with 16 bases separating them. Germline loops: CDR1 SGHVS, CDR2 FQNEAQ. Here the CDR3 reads CASSVTLEGHEQYF. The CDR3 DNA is TGTGCCAGCAGCGTAACACTGGAAGGGCACGAGCAGTACTTC.

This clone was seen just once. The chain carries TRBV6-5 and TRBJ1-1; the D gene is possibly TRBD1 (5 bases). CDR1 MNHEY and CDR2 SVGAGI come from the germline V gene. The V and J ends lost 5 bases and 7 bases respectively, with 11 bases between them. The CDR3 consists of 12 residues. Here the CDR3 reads CASSLGLFEAFF. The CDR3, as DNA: TGTGCCAGCAGTCTGGGACTGTTTGAAGCTTTCTTT.

The CDR3 nucleotides are TGTGCCAGCAGTTCAGCCTACGAGCAGTACTTC. This translates into CASSSAYEQYF. The gene calls are TRBV6-5 and TRBJ2-7; D ambiguous. The ends were cut back, 4 bases at V and 2 bases at J, with 3 bases in the middle. The length of the CDR3 is 11 residues. Germline V gene data show CDR1 as MNHEY and CDR2 as SVGAGI.

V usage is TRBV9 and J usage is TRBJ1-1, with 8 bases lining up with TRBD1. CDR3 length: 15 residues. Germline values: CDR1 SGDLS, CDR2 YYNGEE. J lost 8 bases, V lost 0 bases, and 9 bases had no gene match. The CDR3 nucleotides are TGTGCCAGCAGCGTAGGCTGGGCAGGACAGGGAGAAGCTTTCTTT. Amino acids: CASSVGWAGQGEAFF.

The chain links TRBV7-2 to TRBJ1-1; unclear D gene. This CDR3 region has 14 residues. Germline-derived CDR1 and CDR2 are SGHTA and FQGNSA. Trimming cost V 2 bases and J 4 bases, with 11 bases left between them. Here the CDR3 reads CASSLRLKGTEAFF. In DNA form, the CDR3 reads TGTGCCAGCAGCTTACGCCTAAAGGGCACTGAAGCTTTCTTT.

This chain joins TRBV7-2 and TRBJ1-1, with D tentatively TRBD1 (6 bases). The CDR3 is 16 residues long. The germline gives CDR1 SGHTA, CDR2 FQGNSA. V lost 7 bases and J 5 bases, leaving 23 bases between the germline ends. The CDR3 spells CASTFQSGQTGTEAFF. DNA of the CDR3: TGTGCCAGCACCTTCCAGTCGGGACAAACGGGGACTGAAGCTTTCTTT. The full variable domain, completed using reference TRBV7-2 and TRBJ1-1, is GAGVSQSPSNKVTEKGKDVELRCDPISGHTALYWYRQSLGQGLEFLIYFQGNSAPDKSGLPSDRFSAERTGGSVSTLTIQRTQQEDSAVYLCASTFQSGQTGTEAFFGQGTRLTVV.

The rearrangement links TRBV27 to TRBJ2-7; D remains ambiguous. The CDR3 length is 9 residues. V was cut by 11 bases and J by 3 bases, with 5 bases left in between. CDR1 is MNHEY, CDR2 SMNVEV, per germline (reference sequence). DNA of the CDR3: TGTGCCGGCAACTACGAGCAGTACTTC. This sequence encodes CAGNYEQYF.

CDR3: CASSRGWDRANNSPLHF. CDR3 DNA sequence: TGCGCCAGCAGCCGGGGATGGGACAGGGCTAATAATTCACCCCTCCACTTT. The rearrangement links TRBV4-1 to TRBJ1-6; TRBD1 aligns across 9 bases. Looked up from germline, CDR1 is MGHRA and CDR2 is YSYEKL. The CDR3 is 17 amino acids. Germline trimming cut 4 bases from V and 5 bases from J; bases unmatched to any gene: 9.

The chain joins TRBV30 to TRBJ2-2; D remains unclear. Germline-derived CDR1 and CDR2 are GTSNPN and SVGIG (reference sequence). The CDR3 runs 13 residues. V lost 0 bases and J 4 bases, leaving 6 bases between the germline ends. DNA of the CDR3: TGTGCCTGGAGTGTTTCGGGCACCGGGGAGCTGTTTTTT. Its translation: CAWSVSGTGELFF.